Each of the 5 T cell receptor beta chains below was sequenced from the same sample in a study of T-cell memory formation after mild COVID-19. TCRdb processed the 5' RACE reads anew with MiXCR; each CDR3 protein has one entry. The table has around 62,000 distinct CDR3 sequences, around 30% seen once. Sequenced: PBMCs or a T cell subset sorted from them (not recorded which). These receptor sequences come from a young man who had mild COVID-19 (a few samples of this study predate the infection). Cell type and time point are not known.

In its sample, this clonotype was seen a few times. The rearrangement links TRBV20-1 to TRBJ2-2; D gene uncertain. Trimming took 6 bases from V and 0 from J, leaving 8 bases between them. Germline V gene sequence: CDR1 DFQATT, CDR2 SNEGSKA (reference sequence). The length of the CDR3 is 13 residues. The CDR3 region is CSARNPNTGELFF. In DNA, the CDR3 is TGCAGTGCCCGGAATCCGAACACCGGGGAGCTGTTTTTT.

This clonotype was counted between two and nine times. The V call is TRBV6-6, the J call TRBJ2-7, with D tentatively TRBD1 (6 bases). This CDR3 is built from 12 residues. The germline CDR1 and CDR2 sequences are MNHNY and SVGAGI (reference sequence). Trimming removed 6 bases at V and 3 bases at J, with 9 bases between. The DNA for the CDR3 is TGTGCCAGCAGGGGGGCCCACTACGAGCAGTACTTC. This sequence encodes CASRGAHYEQYF.

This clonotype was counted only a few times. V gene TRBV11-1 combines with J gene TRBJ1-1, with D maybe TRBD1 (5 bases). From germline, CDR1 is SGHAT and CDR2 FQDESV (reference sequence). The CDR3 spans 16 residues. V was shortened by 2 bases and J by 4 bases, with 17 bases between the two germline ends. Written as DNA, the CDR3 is TGTGCCAGCAGCTTAAGGGGCCAGTCGGTCGGCACTGAAGCTTTCTTT. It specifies CASSLRGQSVGTEAFF.

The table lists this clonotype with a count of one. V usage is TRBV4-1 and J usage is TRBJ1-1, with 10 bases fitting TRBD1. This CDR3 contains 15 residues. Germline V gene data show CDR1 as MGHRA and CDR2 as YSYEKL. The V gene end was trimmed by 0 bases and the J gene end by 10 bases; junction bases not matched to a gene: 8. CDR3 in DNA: TGCGCCAGCAGCCAAGAGAGATCCCGGACAGGGGGAGCTTTCTTT. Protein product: CASSQERSRTGGAFF.

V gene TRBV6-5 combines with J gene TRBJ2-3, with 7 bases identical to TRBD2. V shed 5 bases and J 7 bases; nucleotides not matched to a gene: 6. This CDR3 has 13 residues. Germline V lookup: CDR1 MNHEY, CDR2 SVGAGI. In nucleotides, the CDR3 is TGTGCCAGCAGTGGGGGGGTTGGCTATACGCAGTATTTT. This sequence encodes CASSGGVGYTQYF.